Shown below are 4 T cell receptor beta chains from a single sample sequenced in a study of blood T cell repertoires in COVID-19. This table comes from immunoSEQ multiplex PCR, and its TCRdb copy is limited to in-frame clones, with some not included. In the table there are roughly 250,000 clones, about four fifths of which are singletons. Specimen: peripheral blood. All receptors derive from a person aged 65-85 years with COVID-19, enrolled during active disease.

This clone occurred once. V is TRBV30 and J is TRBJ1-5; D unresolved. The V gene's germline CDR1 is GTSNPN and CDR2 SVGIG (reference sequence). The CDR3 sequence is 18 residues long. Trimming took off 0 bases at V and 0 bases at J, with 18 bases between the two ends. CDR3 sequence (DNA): TGTGCCTGGAGTGTCAAGAACCGCCGCGGAAATAGCAATCAGCCCCAGCATTTT. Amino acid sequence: CAWSVKNRRGNSNQPQHF.

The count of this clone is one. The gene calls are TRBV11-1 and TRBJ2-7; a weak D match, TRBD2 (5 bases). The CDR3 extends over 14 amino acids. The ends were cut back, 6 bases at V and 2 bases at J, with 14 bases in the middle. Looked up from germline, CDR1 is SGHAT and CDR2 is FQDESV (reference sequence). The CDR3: CASSRRRPPYEQYF. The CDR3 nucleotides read TGTGCCAGCAGTCGACGGAGGCCACCCTACGAGCAGTACTTC.

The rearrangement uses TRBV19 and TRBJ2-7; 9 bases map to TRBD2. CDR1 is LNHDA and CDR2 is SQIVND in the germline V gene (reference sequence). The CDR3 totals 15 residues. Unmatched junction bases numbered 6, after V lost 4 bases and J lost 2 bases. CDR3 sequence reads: CASSKVAGAPYEQYF. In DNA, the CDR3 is TGTGCCAGTAGTAAGGTAGCGGGAGCCCCCTACGAGCAGTACTTC.

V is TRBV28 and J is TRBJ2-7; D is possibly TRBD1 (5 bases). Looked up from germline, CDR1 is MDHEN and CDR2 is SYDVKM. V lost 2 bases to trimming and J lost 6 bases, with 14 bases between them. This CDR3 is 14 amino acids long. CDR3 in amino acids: CASSLIARQGEQYF. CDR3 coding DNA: TGTGCCAGCAGTTTAATAGCCAGGCAGGGCGAGCAGTACTTC. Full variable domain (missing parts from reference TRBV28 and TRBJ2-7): DVKVTQSSRYLVKRTGEKVFLECVQDMDHENMFWYRQDPGLGLRLIYFSYDVKMKEKGDIPEGYSVSREKKERFSLILESASTNQTSMYLCASSLIARQGEQYFGPGTRLTVT.